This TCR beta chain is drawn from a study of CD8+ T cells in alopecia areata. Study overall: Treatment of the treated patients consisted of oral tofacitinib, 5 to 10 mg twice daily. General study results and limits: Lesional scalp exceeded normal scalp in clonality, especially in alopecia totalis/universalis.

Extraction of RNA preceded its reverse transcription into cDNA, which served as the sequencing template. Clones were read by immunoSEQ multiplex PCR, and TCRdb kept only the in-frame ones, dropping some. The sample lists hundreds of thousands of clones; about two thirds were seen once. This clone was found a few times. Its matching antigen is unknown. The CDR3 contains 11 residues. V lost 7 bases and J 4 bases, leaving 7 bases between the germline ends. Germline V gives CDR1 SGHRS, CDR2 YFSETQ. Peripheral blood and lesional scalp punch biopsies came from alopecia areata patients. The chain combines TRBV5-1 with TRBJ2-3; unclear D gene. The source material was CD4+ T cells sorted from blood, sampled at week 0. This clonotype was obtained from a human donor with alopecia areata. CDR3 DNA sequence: TGCGCCAGCTACGAGGCAGATACGCAGTATTTT. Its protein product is CASYEADTQYF.